This entry is about one TCR beta chain. This entry comes from a study of CD8 T cells in Susac syndrome. J was trimmed by 2 bases and V by 7 bases; bases with no gene match: 8. The CDR3 consists of 14 residues. Germline V CDR1 and CDR2: LNHDA, SQIVND (reference sequence). Reverse transcription of 0.5 to 1 ug RNA was performed with random hexamers. One entry per CDR3 protein, called by TCRdb with MiXCR from the immunoSEQ multiplex PCR reads. The top ten clones hold approximately 0.12% of a sample with about 130,000 distinct CDR3 sequences, around 94% of them seen once. In blood CD8+ and CD4+ T cells, TCR beta underwent sequencing. Negative isolation was applied to CD8+ and CD4+ T cells, and FACS enrichment was applied to TEMRA cells.

The material sequenced was CD4+ T cells from PBMCs. This chain uses TRBV19 with TRBJ2-7; the match to TRBD2 covers 7 bases. The source of this sequence is a human donor with multiple sclerosis. The CDR3 bases are TGTGCCAGTACCCCTACGGGAGGCCCCTACGAGCAGTACTTC. It is translated as CASTPTGGPYEQYF.